These 21 T cell receptor beta chains share one sample of origin, sequenced in a study of memory CD4+ T cells and cytomegalovirus serostatus. Single viable CD3+CD4+CD8-CD45RO+ cells were sorted as the memory CD4+ T cells. Repertoires were generated with immunoSEQ multiplex PCR, while TCRdb's copy carries only in-frame clones and drops some. Of fewer than 50,000 clones in the sample, 79% were seen once. Sequences were obtained from memory CD4+ T cells from blood. These receptor sequences come from an adult in good health and CMV-seropositive.

The rearrangement uses TRBV6-5 and TRBJ2-2, with D possibly matching TRBD1 (5 bases). The CDR3 totals 13 residues. V was pared by 8 bases and J by 2 bases, with 9 bases between. Per the germline V gene, CDR1 is MNHEY and CDR2 is SVGAGI. The CDR3 sequence: CASLGHNTGELFF. The DNA of the CDR3 is TGTGCCAGCCTCGGACATAACACCGGGGAGCTGTTTTTT.

The chain joins TRBV10-3 to TRBJ1-1, with D unclear. V was clipped by 3 bases and J by 2 bases, with 10 bases between them. The CDR3 is made up of 14 amino acids. Germline V gives CDR1 ENHRY, CDR2 SYGVKD. Here the CDR3 DNA reads TGTGCCATCAGTGAATTTGGACTCAACACTGAAGCTTTCTTT. Protein product: CAISEFGLNTEAFF.

The rearrangement links TRBV14 to TRBJ2-1, with 11 bases fitting TRBD2. Germline CDR1 and CDR2: SGHDN and FVKESK. V gave up 5 bases and J gave up 5 bases; unmatched junction bases: 8. The CDR3 is made up of 16 amino acids. The CDR3, as DNA: TGTGCCAGCAGCTCTCAGAAACTAGCGGGGGACAATGAGCAGTTCTTC. The encoded protein is CASSSQKLAGDNEQFF.

The V gene is TRBV5-1, the J gene TRBJ1-2; possibly TRBD1 for D (5 bases). The germline V gene has CDR1 SGHRS and CDR2 YFSETQ. This CDR3 region has 13 residues. V gave up 3 bases and J gave up 6 bases, with 12 bases separating them. The CDR3 DNA reads as TGCGCCAGCAGCTCCCCTGGGACGGATGGCTACACCTTC. Its translation is CASSSPGTDGYTF.

The V gene is TRBV9, the J gene TRBJ2-2, with TRBD1 as a possible D gene (5 bases). With 3 bases removed from V and 3 bases from J, the gap between germline ends came to 15 bases. The CDR3 length is 16 residues. Germline V gives CDR1 SGDLS, CDR2 YYNGEE. As DNA, the CDR3 is TGTGCCAGCAGCGCTCGAGACAGTTACCACACCGGGGAGCTGTTTTTT. Its protein product is CASSARDSYHTGELFF.

The chain has TRBV7-2 and TRBJ2-3; D uncertain. The CDR3 consists of 12 residues. The germline gives CDR1 SGHTA, CDR2 FQGNSA. The V end was cut by 4 bases, the J end by 3 bases, with 5 bases between. The CDR3 nucleotides are TGTGCCAGCAGCTACCATACAGATACGCAGTATTTT. Residues: CASSYHTDTQYF.

This clone has only a few counts. The CDR3 bases are TGCGCCAGCAGCTTGGATACAGGGGGCCGTGGCTACACCTTC. It yields the protein CASSLDTGGRGYTF. V usage is TRBV5-1 and J usage is TRBJ1-2; 9 bases map to TRBD1. The CDR3 spans 14 residues. CDR1 and CDR2 (germline): SGHRS, YFSETQ. V lost 0 bases to trimming and J lost 7 bases; unmatched junction nucleotides: 4.

V gene TRBV10-3 combines with J gene TRBJ1-1; D gene ambiguous. The V and J ends lost 0 bases and 2 bases respectively, with 13 bases between them. CDR3 size: 16 residues. In germline, CDR1 is ENHRY, CDR2 SYGVKD. The CDR3 DNA reads TGTGCCATCAGTGAGTCGATGTTACCAGGAAACACTGAAGCTTTCTTT. Amino acids: CAISESMLPGNTEAFF.

The rearrangement links TRBV2 to TRBJ1-6; D unclear. Germline V lookup: CDR1 SNHLY, CDR2 FYNNEI. V lost 4 bases and J lost 6, with 10 bases in between. CDR3 length equals 14 residues. As DNA, the CDR3 is TGTGCCAGCAGTGTTTTAGTACCTAATTCACCCCTCCACTTT. Translated, it gives CASSVLVPNSPLHF.

This clone turned up a few times. The chain joins TRBV27 to TRBJ2-1; TRBD2 aligns across 7 bases. This CDR3 has 14 residues. V was clipped by 6 bases and J by 2 bases; unmatched bases: 4. Germline CDR1 MNHEY, CDR2 SMNVEV (reference sequence). The CDR3 nucleotides read TGTGCCAGCAGATCCGGGACTACCTACAATGAGCAGTTCTTC. Its protein is CASRSGTTYNEQFF.

This chain connects TRBV6-6 to TRBJ2-3, with D perhaps given as TRBD1 or TRBD2 (6 bases each). In germline, CDR1 is MNHNY, CDR2 SVGAGI (reference sequence). V dropped 4 bases and J dropped 2 bases, with 13 bases sitting between them. This CDR3 is 15 amino acids long. CDR3: CASSWTGAFTDTQYF. The CDR3 DNA reads TGTGCCAGCAGTTGGACGGGGGCCTTCACAGATACGCAGTATTTT.

V is TRBV2 and J is TRBJ2-7; possible D gene TRBD2, 6 bases. Between the trimmed V and J ends, which lost 4 bases and 0 bases, there was a span of 10 bases. The CDR3 consists of 14 residues. Germline V gene data show CDR1 as SNHLY and CDR2 as FYNNEI. This CDR3 reads CASSAGVPSYEQYF. CDR3 nucleotide sequence: TGTGCCAGCAGTGCGGGGGTCCCCTCCTACGAGCAGTACTTC.

The chain links TRBV7-9 to TRBJ2-7, with D perhaps assigned TRBD1 or TRBD2 (5 bases each). This CDR3 is built from 13 residues. V gave up 4 bases and J gave up 6 bases, with 13 bases separating them. Germline V CDR1 and CDR2: SEHNR, FQNEAQ (reference sequence). CDR3 in DNA: TGTGCCAGCAGCTACGAGGGGTCGGGCGAGCAGTACTTC. Protein: CASSYEGSGEQYF.

This chain connects TRBV11-2 to TRBJ2-1, with a possible D match to TRBD2 (6 bases). Trimming left V 4 bases short and J 9 bases short, with 16 bases between. The CDR3 has 14 residues. Germline loops: CDR1 SGHAT, CDR2 FQNNGV. The CDR3 here is CASSSQVSGGEQFF. The CDR3 DNA reads TGTGCCAGCAGCTCCCAGGTTTCCGGGGGTGAGCAGTTCTTC.

The chain links TRBV6-5 to TRBJ1-5, with D uncertain. This CDR3 has 12 amino acids. Deletions cut 6 bases from V and 9 bases from J, with 12 bases between. CDR1 is MNHEY, CDR2 SVGAGI, per germline. DNA for the CDR3: TGTGCCAGCAGGACCCGGCACGGGCCCCAGCATTTT. Amino acid sequence: CASRTRHGPQHF.

The chain employs TRBV5-1 and TRBJ1-1; 7 positions agree with TRBD1. The CDR3 contains 14 residues. V was clipped by 4 bases and J by 1 base; unmatched bases: 4. Germline V CDR1 and CDR2: SGHRS, YFSETQ. The DNA for the CDR3 is TGCGCCAGCAGCAGCGGGACAGCGAACACTGAAGCTTTCTTT. Protein sequence: CASSSGTANTEAFF.

V gene TRBV25-1 combines with J gene TRBJ1-5; possible D gene TRBD1, 6 bases. CDR1 is MGHDK and CDR2 is SYGVNS in the germline V gene. V lost 7 bases and J lost 2, with 15 bases in between. CDR3 length: 15 residues. The CDR3 nucleotides read TGTGCCAGCACCGAACAGGGAGGGGGCAATCAGCCCCAGCATTTT. This translates into CASTEQGGGNQPQHF.

V is TRBV2 and J is TRBJ1-1, with 9 bases identical to TRBD1. V shed 7 bases and J 2 bases; nucleotides not matched to a gene: 5. Germline V lookup: CDR1 SNHLY, CDR2 FYNNEI. This CDR3 spans 14 amino acids. CDR3 sequence (DNA): TGTGCCAGCACCAAAACAGGGGGCAACACTGAAGCTTTCTTT. It yields the protein CASTKTGGNTEAFF.

The chain employs TRBV29-1 and TRBJ2-3, with 9 bases matching TRBD2. This CDR3 region has 15 residues. CDR1 SQVTM and CDR2 ANQGSEA come from the germline V gene. CDR3 loop: CSVGSGGGGTDTQYF. CDR3 nucleotides: TGCAGTGTGGGGAGCGGCGGGGGGGGCACAGATACGCAGTATTTT.

J is TRBJ1-2 and V is TRBV18; the D is unclear. Germline CDR1 KGHSH, CDR2 LQKENI. With 1 base removed from V and 0 bases from J, the gap between germline ends came to 9 bases. This CDR3 contains 15 residues. CDR3 DNA: TGTGCCAGCTCACCACTGGCGGACGCTAACTATGGCTACACCTTC. Its translation: CASSPLADANYGYTF. The whole variable domain, remainder taken from reference TRBV18 and TRBJ1-2, is NAGVMQNPRHLVRRRGQEARLRCSPMKGHSHVYWYRQLPEEGLKFMVYLQKENIIDESGMPKERFSAEFPKEGPSILRIQQVVRGDSAAYFCASSPLADANYGYTFGSGTRLTVV.

The V call is TRBV18, the J call TRBJ1-5; TRBD1 agrees at 9 bases. Per germline, CDR1 KGHSH and CDR2 LQKENI. J lost 1 base, V lost 5 bases, and 3 bases had no gene match. The CDR3 is made up of 15 amino acids. The CDR3 reads CASSTGGLSNQPQHF. CDR3 nucleotides: TGTGCCAGCTCAACAGGGGGCCTGAGCAATCAGCCCCAGCATTTT.